This T cell receptor beta chain was documented in a study of T cell changes during pregnancy in multiple sclerosis. Libraries were prepared by immunoSEQ multiplex PCR; TCRdb keeps only in-frame clonotypes and omits some of them. The sample gives around 71,000 clones, roughly 92% of which show up once; approximately 1.2% is in the top ten. The clonotype was recovered from a female donor with multiple sclerosis, enrolled in a pregnancy study. The material was peripheral blood, obtained in the third trimester of pregnancy.

The CDR3 sequence: CASSDGTTGQQETQYF. The CDR3 nucleotides are TGTGCCAGCAGCGACGGGACGACAGGACAACAAGAGACCCAGTACTTC. The chain employs TRBV27 and TRBJ2-5, with D tentatively TRBD1 (6 bases). Per the germline V gene, CDR1 is MNHEY and CDR2 is SMNVEV (reference sequence). The CDR3 length is 16 residues. The V gene lost 6 bases and the J gene lost 2 bases, with 19 bases spanning the gap.